What follows are 27 T cell receptor beta chains derived from one specimen sequenced in a study of CDR3 diversity in severe acne. TCRdb reanalysed the PCR reads using MiXCR and keeps one entry per CDR3 protein. The data contain around 94,000 distinct CDR3 sequences, roughly half of them seen just once; the ten biggest clones take up under 15%. Sequenced material: blood. These receptors all stem from a male donor with acne.

CDR3 nucleotide sequence: TGTGCCAGCAGCGCCAACGACAGGGGCAACTATGGCTACACCTTC. It encodes CASSANDRGNYGYTF. The rearrangement joins TRBV2 to TRBJ1-2; 8 bases line up with TRBD1. This CDR3 contains 15 residues. Germline V gene data show CDR1 as SNHLY and CDR2 as FYNNEI. V shed 6 bases, J shed 2 bases, and the junction held 8 bases outside the gene matches.

This clonotype showed up many times. The V gene is TRBV13, the J gene TRBJ2-7, with D unclear. V lost 3 bases to trimming and J lost 3 bases, with 12 bases between them. The germline CDR1 and CDR2 sequences are PRHDT and FYEKMQ (reference sequence). The CDR3 is 14 residues long. The CDR3 sequence: CASSFASQHYEQYF. In nucleotides, the CDR3 is TGTGCCAGCAGCTTCGCAAGTCAGCACTACGAGCAGTACTTC.

This clonotype has only a few counts. This rearrangement joins TRBV12-3 or TRBV12-4 to TRBJ1-1, with no clear D. With 4 bases removed from V and 0 bases from J, the gap between germline ends came to 12 bases. This CDR3 has 15 amino acids. The CDR3 bases are TGTGCCAGCAGTTACTCGGGCGTACTGAACACTGAAGCTTTCTTT. This codes for CASSYSGVLNTEAFF.

The chain uses TRBV27 and TRBJ2-2; 7 nucleotides match TRBD1. The V and J ends lost 3 bases and 6 bases, in that order; junction bases with no gene match: 4. This CDR3 spans 14 amino acids. The germline V gene has CDR1 MNHEY and CDR2 SMNVEV (reference sequence). CDR3 sequence (DNA): TGTGCCAGCAGTTTTCCCGGGACAGCCGGGGAGCTGTTTTTT. It codes for CASSFPGTAGELFF.

V is TRBV25-1 and J is TRBJ1-2; 7 bases are shared with TRBD1. J was trimmed by 2 bases and V by 5 bases; bases with no gene match: 5. The CDR3 sequence is 14 residues long. Germline CDR1 reads MGHDK; CDR2 reads SYGVNS. In DNA, the CDR3 is TGTGCCAGCAGTCCGGGACAGCCAAACTATGGCTACACCTTC. Translating it yields CASSPGQPNYGYTF.

This clonotype was counted ten times or more. The chain combines TRBV5-6 with TRBJ1-2; maybe TRBD1 (5 bases). The CDR3 runs 12 residues. Deletions cut 3 bases from V and 8 bases from J, with 11 bases between. Germline loops: CDR1 SGHDT, CDR2 YYEEEE. CDR3 amino acids: CASSSSGLGYTF. The CDR3 DNA reads as TGTGCCAGCAGCTCCTCAGGGTTAGGCTACACCTTC.

This clonotype was detected only a few times. The rearrangement uses TRBV20-1 and TRBJ2-7; 8 positions match TRBD1. The CDR3 runs 12 residues. Germline loops: CDR1 DFQATT, CDR2 SNEGSKA (reference sequence). The CDR3 spells CKTGQGVYEQYF. CDR3 sequence (DNA): TGCAAGACAGGACAGGGCGTATACGAGCAGTACTTC.

This clonotype was detected once. V is TRBV29-1 and J is TRBJ2-1, with 9 bases matching TRBD2. This CDR3 is built from 15 residues. Germline values: CDR1 SQVTM, CDR2 ANQGSEA. J was trimmed by 2 bases and V by 8 bases; bases with no gene match: 10. This CDR3 reads CSSIPGLATYNEQFF. The CDR3 nucleotides read TGCAGCAGTATACCGGGACTAGCCACCTACAATGAGCAGTTCTTC.

This sequence joins TRBV6-2 or TRBV6-3 and TRBJ2-3; TRBD1 aligns across 8 bases. V lost 0 bases, J lost 4 bases, and 9 bases stayed unmatched. The CDR3 has 17 amino acids. Looked up from germline, CDR1 is MNHEY and CDR2 is SVGEGT. CDR3 sequence reads: CASSYSITGGIPDTQYF. The CDR3, as DNA: TGTGCCAGCAGTTACTCAATCACAGGGGGTATCCCAGATACGCAGTATTTT.

This chain joins TRBV7-2 and TRBJ2-1; the match to TRBD2 covers 12 bases. The CDR3 runs 15 residues. Germline lookup yields CDR1 SGHTA and CDR2 FQGNSA. With V trimmed by 4 bases and J by 7 bases, 5 bases remained unmatched. The CDR3 bases are TGTGCCAGCAGCTCCCTAGCGGGAGGGACGAATGAGCAGTTCTTC. This sequence encodes CASSSLAGGTNEQFF.

In its sample, this clonotype was seen many times. This chain connects TRBV28 to TRBJ2-7, with D perhaps matching TRBD1 or TRBD2 (5 bases each). The germline V and J ends were trimmed by 5 bases and 0 bases, with 11 bases remaining between them. CDR1 is MDHEN and CDR2 is SYDVKM in the germline V gene. This CDR3 spans 14 amino acids. DNA for the CDR3: TGTGCCAGCAGTCGGGCAGGGAGCTCCTACGAGCAGTACTTC. Translating gives CASSRAGSSYEQYF. The full variable domain, rest sourced from reference TRBV28 and TRBJ2-7, is DVKVTQSSRYLVKRTGEKVFLECVQDMDHENMFWYRQDPGLGLRLIYFSYDVKMKEKGDIPEGYSVSREKKERFSLILESASTNQTSMYLCASSRAGSSYEQYFGPGTRLTVT.

The chain uses TRBV10-3 and TRBJ1-3; 7 nucleotides line up with TRBD1. Trimming at V came to 4 bases and at J to 3 bases, leaving 12 bases not matched to a gene. There are 17 residues in the CDR3. CDR1 and CDR2 (germline): ENHRY, SYGVKD. This CDR3 reads CAISGRGESGGGNTIYF. For the CDR3, the DNA is TGTGCCATCAGTGGACGGGGGGAATCAGGGGGTGGAAACACCATATATTTT.

This clonotype was detected ten times or more. V and J are TRBV4-2 and TRBJ2-7; 7 bases match TRBD2. The ends lost 4 bases at V and 0 bases at J; junction bases unmatched: 9. CDR1 is LGHNA, CDR2 YNFKEQ, per germline. This CDR3 contains 16 residues. This chain's CDR3 is CASSPSSGGGSYEQYF. The CDR3 DNA is TGTGCCAGCAGCCCCTCGAGTGGCGGGGGCTCCTACGAGCAGTACTTC.

The CDR3 region has the DNA TGTGCCACCAGCAGAGATAGGCAAGAGACCCAGTACTTC. The encoded protein is CATSRDRQETQYF. V gene TRBV15 combines with J gene TRBJ2-5; no reliable D call. This CDR3 has 13 amino acids. Germline V gives CDR1 LNHNV, CDR2 YYDKDF (reference sequence). Trimming cost V 0 bases and J 2 bases, with 4 bases left between them.

V is TRBV20-1 and J is TRBJ2-6; 8 bases are shared with TRBD2. The germline gives CDR1 DFQATT, CDR2 SNEGSKA (reference sequence). The V segment lost 7 bases and the J segment 0 bases; nucleotides outside the gene matches: 14. The CDR3 length is 18 residues. CDR3 nucleotide sequence: TGCAGTGTGGCGGGACTAGTGGCGGGGAGCTCTGGGGCCAACGTCCTGACTTTC. Its translation: CSVAGLVAGSSGANVLTF.

This clonotype was counted a single time. The CDR3 loop is CASSAGTGDRETQYF. CDR3 in DNA: TGTGCCAGCAGCGCCGGGACAGGTGATCGGGAGACCCAGTACTTC. The rearrangement joins TRBV13 to TRBJ2-5; 8 nucleotides agree with TRBD1. The J segment lost 5 bases and the V segment lost 5 bases, leaving 10 bases of the junction unmatched. Germline CDR1 and CDR2: PRHDT and FYEKMQ (reference sequence). The CDR3 sequence is 15 residues long.

The V and J genes are TRBV13 and TRBJ1-1, with TRBD1 matching 9 bases. There are 15 residues in the CDR3. V lost 5 bases to trimming and J lost 5 bases; unmatched junction nucleotides: 9. CDR1 is PRHDT and CDR2 is FYEKMQ in the germline V gene (reference sequence). The CDR3 DNA is TGTGCCAGCAGCGCATTTACAGGGGGCAGTACTGAAGCTTTCTTT. Its protein product is CASSAFTGGSTEAFF.

The rearrangement uses TRBV14 and TRBJ2-7; D ambiguous. Germline V gene lookup returns CDR1 SGHDN and CDR2 FVKESK. Trimming cost V 1 base and J 2 bases, with 9 bases left between them. The CDR3 spans 14 residues. Here the CDR3 reads CASSQVDVPYEQYF. The CDR3 nucleotides are TGTGCCAGCAGCCAAGTGGACGTACCCTACGAGCAGTACTTC.

The chain uses TRBV20-1 and TRBJ2-2, with 10 bases identical to TRBD2. Germline V gene data show CDR1 as DFQATT and CDR2 as SNEGSKA (reference sequence). The CDR3 is made up of 13 amino acids. Germline trimming cut 8 bases from V and 4 bases from J; bases unmatched to any gene: 4. The CDR3 here is CSFGTSVTGELFF. Written as DNA, the CDR3 is TGCAGTTTTGGGACTAGCGTCACCGGGGAGCTGTTTTTT.

This clonotype is termed medium-sized. V gene TRBV9 combines with J gene TRBJ2-7, with 7 bases matching TRBD1. Trimming took 6 bases from V and 0 from J; bases not matched to a gene: 6. Germline CDR1 SGDLS, CDR2 YYNGEE. This CDR3 is built from 14 residues. CDR3 sequence: CASMRTGYSYEQYF. In DNA form, the CDR3 reads TGTGCCAGCATGCGGACAGGCTACTCCTACGAGCAGTACTTC.

The gene calls are TRBV7-2 and TRBJ2-1, with 8 bases fitting TRBD2. CDR1 and CDR2 from the germline V gene are SGHTA and FQGNSA. After removal of 6 bases from V and 9 bases from J, the junction contained 16 bases not matched to a gene. The CDR3 contains 16 residues. In DNA form, the CDR3 reads TGTGCCAGCAGTCTAACCCTTAGCGGGAACCCCCGTGAGCAGTTCTTC. This gives the protein CASSLTLSGNPREQFF. Drawing the rest from reference TRBV7-2 and TRBJ2-1, the complete variable domain is GAGVSQSPSNKVTEKGKDVELRCDPISGHTALYWYRQSLGQGLEFLIYFQGNSAPDKSGLPSDRFSAERTGGSVSTLTIQRTQQEDSAVYLCASSLTLSGNPREQFFGPGTRLTVL.

This clonotype was seen ten or more times. It may be a read error: a sequence one base away is much more abundant. The chain is built from TRBV7-8 and TRBJ1-1; no clear D gene. Germline V CDR1 and CDR2: SGHVS, FQNEAQ. CDR3 length: 13 residues. CDR3 in DNA: TGTGCCAGCAGCCCGTATCCGAACACTGGAGCTTTCTTT. This encodes CASSPYPNTGAFF. The full variable domain, with the rest looked up from reference TRBV7-8 and TRBJ1-1, is GAGVSQSPRYKVAKRGQDVALRCDPISGHVSLFWYQQALGQGPEFLTYFQNEAQLDKSGLPSDRFFAERPEGSVSTLKIQRTQQEDSAVYLCASSPYPNTGAFFGQGTRLTVV.

This clonotype was detected only a few times. V and J are TRBV7-8 and TRBJ2-7, with 8 bases that match TRBD2. Germline lookup yields CDR1 SGHVS and CDR2 FQNEAQ. The CDR3 spans 13 residues. Trimming took 4 bases from V and 9 from J; bases not matched to a gene: 8. CDR3 DNA sequence: TGTGCCAGCAGCTCTAGCGGGCCCCTCGGGCAGTACTTC. Its protein is CASSSSGPLGQYF.

By share of the sample, this clonotype is medium-sized. V gene TRBV29-1 combines with J gene TRBJ1-6; D remains unclear. This CDR3 contains 13 residues. In germline, CDR1 is SQVTM, CDR2 ANQGSEA. The V and J ends lost 6 bases and 10 bases respectively, with 16 bases between them. The CDR3 DNA sequence: TGCAGCGTCGAGGACCCGGCGGGGTCACCCCTCCACTTT. Translating it yields CSVEDPAGSPLHF.

This clonotype is medium-sized in the sample. The rearrangement uses TRBV9 and TRBJ2-3; D is undetermined. V shed 1 base and J shed 2 bases, with 5 bases lying between them. The CDR3 covers 13 residues. CDR1 and CDR2 from the germline V gene are SGDLS and YYNGEE. The CDR3 spells CASSVNPTDTQYF. CDR3 DNA sequence: TGTGCCAGCAGCGTAAACCCCACAGATACGCAGTATTTT.

This clonotype was seen a few times. The V gene is TRBV6-2 or TRBV6-3, the J gene TRBJ1-2; D is unresolved. V lost 3 bases and J lost 3, with 5 bases in between. The CDR3 has 12 amino acids. The germline V gene encodes CDR1 MNHEY and CDR2 SVGEGT. The CDR3 here is CASSYTYYGYTF. The CDR3 nucleotides are TGTGCCAGCAGTTATACGTACTATGGCTACACCTTC.

CDR3 region: CSAPGTGGYGYTF. CDR3 DNA: TGCAGTGCCCCCGGGACAGGGGGCTATGGCTACACCTTC. The V gene is TRBV20-1, the J gene TRBJ1-2; 11 positions match TRBD1. V lost 6 bases, J lost 4 bases, and 4 bases stayed unmatched. Germline CDR1 reads DFQATT; CDR2 reads SNEGSKA (reference sequence). The CDR3 contains 13 residues.